The source of this T cell receptor beta chain is a study of blood T cell repertoires in COVID-19. Whole-study context: PBMCs, B-cell-depleted T cells, or T cells provided the cDNA or gDNA that made up the material.

Participants came from roughly 23 US areas, aged roughly 18 to 100 years. Germline trimming cut 7 bases from V and 7 bases from J; bases unmatched to any gene: 10. Germline V lookup: CDR1 MNHEY, CDR2 SMNVEV (reference sequence). CDR3 length: 15 amino acids. Study processing details: Reference gene primer amplification in the assay estimated nucleated cell counts. TCRdb's table, derived via immunoSEQ multiplex PCR, lists solely in-frame clones and lacks some. For V, J and clone size, that table is used; D and trimming come from the DNA. The sample holds approximately 200,000 clones, around 82% seen once.

Sequencing used PBMCs or T cells enriched from blood (not recorded which). This clonotype was obtained from a man between 35 and 55 years old who had recovered from COVID-19. The chain links TRBV27 to TRBJ2-1, with 10 bases lining up with TRBD1. DNA of the CDR3: TGTGCCAGCACTCCTCGGGGACAGGGGAATAATGAGCAGTTCTTC. Translating gives CASTPRGQGNNEQFF.